Listed below are T cell receptor beta chains from one sample, sequenced in a study of blood T cell repertoires in COVID-19. Profiling relied on immunoSEQ multiplex PCR, and the TCRdb table lists in-frame clones only, not all of them. Here the sample spans about 300,000 clones, just under 90% being singletons. What was sequenced was peripheral blood. Receptors originate from a woman in her 30s with COVID-19, enrolled during active disease. The CDR3 runs from the conserved cysteine through the conserved F or W. Fields, in order: clone size, D gene, V gene, J gene, CDR3 protein, CDR3 DNA. D genes are given only for firm matches. Some rows have no size entry. The others give once, few or many, or a class for an expanded clone.

abundance: -; d_gene: -; v_gene: TRBV7-2; j_gene: TRBJ2-3; CDR3aa: CASSPLLGSYTQYF; CDR3nt: TGTGCCAGCAGCCCACTTCTCGGTTCTTATACGCAGTATTTT
abundance: -; d_gene: -; v_gene: TRBV21-1; j_gene: TRBJ2-5; CDR3aa: CASSKVAEQETQYF; CDR3nt: TGTGCCAGCAGCAAAGTTGCGGAGCAAGAGACCCAGTACTTC
abundance: -; d_gene: -; v_gene: TRBV5-8; j_gene: TRBJ2-2; CDR3aa: CASSASGEHTGELFF; CDR3nt: TGTGCCAGCAGCGCGTCAGGGGAACACACCGGGGAGCTGTTTTTT
abundance: -; d_gene: TRBD1; v_gene: TRBV30; j_gene: TRBJ1-2; CDR3aa: CAWRESGQGISNYGYTF; CDR3nt: TGTGCCTGGAGGGAATCGGGACAGGGAATTTCTAACTATGGCTACACCTTC
abundance: -; d_gene: TRBD2; v_gene: TRBV24-1; j_gene: TRBJ2-1; CDR3aa: CATSDSQGLAGGNEQFF; CDR3nt: TGTGCCACCAGTGATTCCCAGGGACTAGCGGGGGGGAATGAGCAGTTCTTC
abundance: -; d_gene: -; v_gene: TRBV30; j_gene: TRBJ2-4; CDR3aa: CAWSPGERNIQYF; CDR3nt: TGTGCCTGGAGCCCCGGTGAGAGAAACATTCAGTACTTC
abundance: -; d_gene: -; v_gene: TRBV7-8; j_gene: TRBJ2-1; CDR3aa: CASSVFQGITYNEQFF; CDR3nt: TGTGCCAGCAGCGTATTCCAGGGAATCACTTACAATGAGCAGTTCTTC
abundance: -; d_gene: TRBD1; v_gene: TRBV28; j_gene: TRBJ1-6; CDR3aa: CASSLNRGVVHSPLHF; CDR3nt: TGTGCCAGCAGTTTGAACAGGGGCGTCGTGCATTCACCCCTCCACTTT
abundance: once; d_gene: -; v_gene: TRBV7-5; j_gene: TRBJ1-6; CDR3aa: CVRSVYSSSSYNSPLHF; CDR3nt: TGTGTCAGAAGCGTCTACAGCAGCAGCTCCTATAATTCACCCCTCCACTTT
abundance: -; d_gene: TRBD1; v_gene: TRBV5-6; j_gene: TRBJ1-1; CDR3aa: CASSAGTGSSNTEAFF; CDR3nt: TGTGCCAGCAGCGCCGGGACAGGGTCATCGAACACTGAAGCTTTCTTT
abundance: -; d_gene: -; v_gene: TRBV7-9; j_gene: TRBJ2-1; CDR3aa: CASSETTGSEQFF; CDR3nt: TGTGCCAGCAGCGAAACTACGGGGAGTGAGCAGTTCTTC
abundance: -; d_gene: TRBD1; v_gene: TRBV6-5; j_gene: TRBJ1-5; CDR3aa: CASKLGTGGNQPQHF; CDR3nt: TGTGCCAGCAAGCTCGGGACAGGGGGCAATCAGCCCCAGCATTTT
abundance: few; d_gene: TRBD1; v_gene: TRBV5-1; j_gene: TRBJ1-6; CDR3aa: CASSNRQGDSPLHF; CDR3nt: TGCGCCAGCAGCAACCGACAGGGGGATTCACCCCTCCACTTT
abundance: few; d_gene: TRBD2; v_gene: TRBV6-1; j_gene: TRBJ2-5; CDR3aa: CASSEAVGGQETQYF; CDR3nt: TGTGCCAGCAGTGAAGCTGTCGGGGGGCAAGAGACCCAGTACTTC
abundance: -; d_gene: TRBD1; v_gene: TRBV4-1; j_gene: TRBJ2-7; CDR3aa: CASSQDRDRDVYF; CDR3nt: TGCGCCAGCAGCCAGGACCGGGACAGGGATGTGTACTTC
abundance: -; d_gene: -; v_gene: TRBV3-1/TRBV3-2; j_gene: TRBJ1-1; CDR3aa: CASSVRTANTEAFF; CDR3nt: TGTGCCAGCAGCGTCCGGACAGCGAACACTGAAGCTTTCTTT
abundance: -; d_gene: TRBD1; v_gene: TRBV24-1; j_gene: TRBJ1-2; CDR3aa: CAISPRDRGKGYTF; CDR3nt: TGTGCCATTTCTCCCCGGGACAGGGGAAAAGGCTACACCTTC
abundance: -; d_gene: -; v_gene: TRBV3-1/TRBV3-2; j_gene: TRBJ1-5; CDR3aa: CASSPRPGDQPQHF; CDR3nt: TGTGCCAGCAGCCCCCGGCCAGGGGACCAGCCCCAGCATTTT
abundance: once; d_gene: TRBD2; v_gene: TRBV6-6; j_gene: TRBJ2-1; CDR3aa: CASSYPGTKYNEQFF; CDR3nt: TGTGCCAGCAGTTACCCCGGGACTAAGTACAATGAGCAGTTCTTC
abundance: -; d_gene: -; v_gene: TRBV4-1; j_gene: TRBJ1-4; CDR3aa: CASSPGGTLRDEKLFF; CDR3nt: TGCGCCAGCAGCCCAGGTGGGACACTTAGGGATGAAAAACTGTTTTTT
abundance: -; d_gene: TRBD1; v_gene: TRBV4-3; j_gene: TRBJ1-2; CDR3aa: CASSQDRGTAYGYTF; CDR3nt: TGCGCCAGCAGCCAAGATCGGGGGACAGCCTATGGCTACACCTTC
abundance: -; d_gene: -; v_gene: TRBV2; j_gene: TRBJ2-1; CDR3aa: CASKEGSSYNEQFF; CDR3nt: TGTGCCAGCAAGGAGGGGAGCTCCTACAATGAGCAGTTCTTC
abundance: -; d_gene: -; v_gene: TRBV7-5; j_gene: TRBJ1-5; CDR3aa: CARSLVWSAYSNQPQHF; CDR3nt: TGTGCCAGAAGCTTAGTATGGAGCGCCTATAGCAATCAGCCCCAGCATTTT
abundance: -; d_gene: TRBD1; v_gene: TRBV6-5; j_gene: TRBJ1-2; CDR3aa: CASRSGQGQRGYTF; CDR3nt: TGTGCCAGCAGATCTGGACAGGGGCAAAGGGGCTACACCTTC
abundance: -; d_gene: TRBD2; v_gene: TRBV28; j_gene: TRBJ2-1; CDR3aa: CASSSPSSGGAGEQFF; CDR3nt: TGTGCCAGCAGTTCCCCTTCCAGCGGGGGGGCGGGTGAGCAGTTCTTC
abundance: -; d_gene: -; v_gene: TRBV5-5; j_gene: TRBJ1-3; CDR3aa: CASSVIVEAYSGNTIYF; CDR3nt: TGTGCCAGCAGCGTGATAGTCGAGGCCTACTCTGGAAACACCATATATTTT
abundance: -; d_gene: TRBD1; v_gene: TRBV30; j_gene: TRBJ1-6; CDR3aa: CAWTEPGTGDVYNSPLHF; CDR3nt: TGTGCCTGGACCGAACCCGGGACAGGGGACGTCTATAATTCACCCCTCCACTTT
abundance: -; d_gene: -; v_gene: TRBV6-5; j_gene: TRBJ2-1; CDR3aa: CAADGISYNEQFF; CDR3nt: TGTGCCGCTGACGGGATCTCCTACAATGAGCAGTTCTTC
abundance: once; d_gene: TRBD1; v_gene: TRBV5-1; j_gene: TRBJ1-2; CDR3aa: CASRDQGAGYGYTF; CDR3nt: TGCGCCAGCAGGGATCAGGGGGCCGGCTATGGCTACACCTTC
abundance: -; d_gene: TRBD2; v_gene: TRBV5-4; j_gene: TRBJ2-5; CDR3aa: CASSSPSGGRVETQYF; CDR3nt: TGTGCCAGCAGCTCGCCTAGCGGGGGGCGGGTGGAGACCCAGTACTTC
abundance: -; d_gene: TRBD1; v_gene: TRBV27; j_gene: TRBJ1-2; CDR3aa: CASSSRQGAYGYTF; CDR3nt: TGTGCCAGCAGTTCAAGACAGGGGGCCTATGGCTACACCTTC
abundance: -; d_gene: TRBD1; v_gene: TRBV15; j_gene: TRBJ1-5; CDR3aa: CATSRARGHQPQHF; CDR3nt: TGTGCCACCAGCAGAGCCAGGGGGCATCAGCCCCAGCATTTT
abundance: few; d_gene: TRBD1; v_gene: TRBV29-1; j_gene: TRBJ2-7; CDR3aa: CSVVQGTYEQYF; CDR3nt: TGCAGCGTTGTACAGGGGACCTACGAGCAGTACTTC
abundance: -; d_gene: TRBD2; v_gene: TRBV27; j_gene: TRBJ2-2; CDR3aa: CASSLGLAVNTGELFF; CDR3nt: TGTGCCAGCAGTTTAGGGCTAGCGGTGAACACCGGGGAGCTGTTTTTT
abundance: -; d_gene: -; v_gene: TRBV19; j_gene: TRBJ1-1; CDR3aa: CASSVNRASRGEAFF; CDR3nt: TGTGCCAGTTCCGTAAACAGGGCTTCAAGGGGAGAAGCTTTCTTT
abundance: -; d_gene: -; v_gene: TRBV7-9; j_gene: TRBJ1-4; CDR3aa: CASSHSRAGANEKLFF; CDR3nt: TGTGCCAGCAGCCACAGTCGGGCAGGGGCTAATGAAAAACTGTTTTTT
abundance: few; d_gene: -; v_gene: TRBV6-6; j_gene: TRBJ2-1; CDR3aa: CASSYSGQGDNEQFF; CDR3nt: TGTGCCAGCAGTTACTCGGGGCAGGGCGACAATGAGCAGTTCTTC
abundance: -; d_gene: -; v_gene: TRBV7-9; j_gene: TRBJ2-1; CDR3aa: CASSAANEQFF; CDR3nt: TGTGCCAGCAGCGCTGCGAATGAGCAGTTCTTC